This TCR beta chain came from a study of T cells after yellow fever vaccination. Findings of the study overall: Only a small proportion of the clonotypes turned up in both the CD4 and the CD8 compartments, likely arising from convergent recombination.

This clonotype was seen ten or more times. The antigen is undetermined. V trimming: 3 bases; J trimming: 4 bases; junction bases outside the gene matches: 6. The CDR3 is 14 residues long. Germline-derived CDR1 and CDR2 are SGHRS and YFSETQ. The 5'RACE template-switching step produced TCR cDNA and added a universal primer site and UMIs. TCRdb called the 5' RACE reads again in MiXCR, with one record for every CDR3 protein. The data hold about 50,000 distinct CDR3 sequences, with 6% to 8% observed a single time. The clonotype was recovered from a man aged 18 to 30 who received the YFV17D yellow fever vaccine. The V call is TRBV5-1, the J call TRBJ1-1; TRBD1 aligns across 7 bases. The source material was CD8+ T cells sorted from PBMCs, sampled more than 13 days after the first yellow fever vaccination. The CDR3 spells CASSSSTGATEAFF. DNA for the CDR3: TGCGCCAGCAGCTCCAGTACAGGGGCCACTGAAGCTTTCTTT. Full variable domain (rest looked up from reference TRBV5-1 and TRBJ1-1): KAGVTQTPRYLIKTRGQQVTLSCSPISGHRSVSWYQQTPGQGLQFLFEYFSETQRNKGNFPGRFSGRQFSNSRSEMNVSTLELGDSALYLCASSSSTGATEAFFGQGTRLTVV.